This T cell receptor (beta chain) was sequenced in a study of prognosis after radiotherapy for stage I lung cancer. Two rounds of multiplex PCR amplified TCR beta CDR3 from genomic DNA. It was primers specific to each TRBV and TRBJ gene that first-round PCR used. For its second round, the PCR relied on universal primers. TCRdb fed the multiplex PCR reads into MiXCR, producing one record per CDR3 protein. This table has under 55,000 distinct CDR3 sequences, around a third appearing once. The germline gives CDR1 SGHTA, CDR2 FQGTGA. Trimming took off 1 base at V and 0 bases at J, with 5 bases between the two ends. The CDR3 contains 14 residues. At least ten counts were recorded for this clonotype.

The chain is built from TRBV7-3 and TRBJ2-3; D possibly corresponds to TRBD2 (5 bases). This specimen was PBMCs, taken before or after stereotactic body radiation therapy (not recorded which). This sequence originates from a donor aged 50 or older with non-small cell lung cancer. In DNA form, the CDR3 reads TGTGCCAGCAGCTTAAGCGGGAGCACAGATACGCAGTATTTT. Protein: CASSLSGSTDTQYF.